The rows below give T cell receptor beta chains drawn from one sample of a study. TCRdb redid the calling of the 5' RACE reads with MiXCR, one entry per CDR3 protein. The sample consists of about 10,000 distinct CDR3 sequences, around 15% of them appearing once. The sequencing sample was made of Tregs sorted from blood. The origin of the receptors is a female donor with breast cancer. The CDR3 runs from the conserved cysteine through the conserved F or W. Each record gives: V gene, clone size, J gene, D gene, CDR3 DNA, CDR3 protein. A D gene is named only where the DNA matches it firmly. Not all rows give a size; the values are once, few, many and, for expanded clones, a class.

TRBV5-1,medium-sized,TRBJ2-1,TRBD2,TGCGCCAGCAGCTTGGGTCTAGGACTAGCGGGAGGGTACAATGAGCAGTTCTTC,CASSLGLGLAGGYNEQFF
TRBV28,many,TRBJ2-1,TRBD1,TGTGCCAGCAATACAGGGGGCATCTATGAGCAGTTCTTC,CASNTGGIYEQFF
TRBV12-3/TRBV12-4,medium-sized,TRBJ2-1,TRBD2,TGTGCCAGCAGTTGGACTAGCGGGAGTAATGAGCAGTTCTTC,CASSWTSGSNEQFF
TRBV27,-,TRBJ1-3,-,TGTGCCAGCAGTACAGAGAGGGGATCCTCTGGAAACACCATATATTTT,CASSTERGSSGNTIYF
TRBV5-5,many,TRBJ2-6,-,TGTGCCAGCAGCTTGTCCCCCAGTGGGGCCAACGTCCTGACTTTC,CASSLSPSGANVLTF
TRBV5-1,many,TRBJ1-1,-,TGCGCCAGCAGCTTGGCCCCCCCGTACACTGAAGCTTTCTTT,CASSLAPPYTEAFF
TRBV4-1,medium-sized,TRBJ2-7,TRBD2,TGCGCCAGCAGCCGCCCACGCGGGACTAGCATGTCCTACGAGCAGTACTTC,CASSRPRGTSMSYEQYF
TRBV5-1,many,TRBJ1-4,-,TGCGCCAGCAGCTTGGATAGGGTTAATGAAAAACTGTTTTTT,CASSLDRVNEKLFF
TRBV4-1,few,TRBJ2-1,-,TGCGCCAGCAGCCCTGCCCTTTACAATGAGCAGTTCTTC,CASSPALYNEQFF
TRBV5-1,medium-sized,TRBJ2-3,TRBD1,TGCGCCAGCAGCTTGAGCCGACAGGGCAGCACAGATACGCAGTATTTT,CASSLSRQGSTDTQYF